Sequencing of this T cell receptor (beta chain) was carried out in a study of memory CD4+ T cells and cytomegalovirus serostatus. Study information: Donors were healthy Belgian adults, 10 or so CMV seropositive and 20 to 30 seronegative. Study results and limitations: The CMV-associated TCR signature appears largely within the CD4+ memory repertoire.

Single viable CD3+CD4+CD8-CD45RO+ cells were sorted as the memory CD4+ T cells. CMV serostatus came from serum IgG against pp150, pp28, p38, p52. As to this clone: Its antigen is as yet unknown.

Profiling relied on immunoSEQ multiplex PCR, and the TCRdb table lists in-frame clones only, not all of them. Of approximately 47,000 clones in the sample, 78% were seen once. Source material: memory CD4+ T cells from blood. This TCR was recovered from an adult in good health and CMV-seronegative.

The CDR3 is CASSRSGGHNEKLFF. In DNA form, the CDR3 reads TGCGCCAGCAGCCGATCCGGGGGACACAATGAAAAACTGTTTTTT. The chain has TRBV4-1 and TRBJ1-4; TRBD1 might be the D (6 bases). Looked up from germline, CDR1 is MGHRA and CDR2 is YSYEKL. V lost 4 bases and J 5 bases, leaving 14 bases between the germline ends. The CDR3 length is 15 residues.